The 22 T cell receptor beta chains below come from one sample, sequenced in a study of cytomegalovirus exposure and HLA in healthy donors. The PCR was carried out with 60 Vbeta primers and 13 Jbeta primers. Sequencing was performed with immunoSEQ multiplex PCR; in TCRdb, only in-frame clones are kept and a portion is missing. Here the sample spans about 130,000 clones, more than 60% being singletons. Sequences were obtained from PBMCs. Receptors originate from a woman younger than 30 in good health and CMV-seronegative.

This chain joins TRBV11-2 and TRBJ1-1, with D unclear. Trimming took 5 bases from V and 0 from J, leaving 10 bases between them. The CDR3 has 14 amino acids. Germline V gene data show CDR1 as SGHAT and CDR2 as FQNNGV. In DNA form, the CDR3 reads TGTGCCAGCAGCGAGACAACCATGAACACTGAAGCTTTCTTT. It is translated as CASSETTMNTEAFF.

The rearrangement joins TRBV10-2 to TRBJ2-7; 8 bases agree with TRBD1. Germline V CDR1 and CDR2: WSHSY, SAAADI. V lost 2 bases, J lost 2 bases, and 11 bases stayed unmatched. This CDR3 spans 17 amino acids. The CDR3 is CASSETQRTGFTYEQYF. The DNA for the CDR3 is TGCGCCAGCAGTGAGACTCAAAGGACAGGGTTCACCTACGAGCAGTACTTC.

The rearrangement uses TRBV10-3 and TRBJ2-7; possibly TRBD2 for D (5 bases). The CDR3 has 14 amino acids. Looked up from germline, CDR1 is ENHRY and CDR2 is SYGVKD. V was cut by 5 bases and J by 2 bases, with 13 bases left in between. CDR3 bases: TGTGCCATCAGTTACCGGGGAGATGCCTACGAGCAGTACTTC. Encoded protein: CAISYRGDAYEQYF.

This clone has only one observation. A read error may account for a junction end that differs from germline. The genes are TRBV30 and TRBJ1-1, with D possibly TRBD1 on 6 matching bases. The CDR3 spans 15 residues. In germline, CDR1 is GTSNPN, CDR2 SVGIG (reference sequence). The chain's CDR3 is CAGSVSRTGITEAFF. In DNA, the CDR3 is TGTGCCGGGAGTGTATCCCGTACAGGGATCACTGAAGCTTTCTTT.

This chain links TRBV13 with TRBJ1-1; TRBD1 agrees at 7 bases. This CDR3 comprises 13 residues. Germline V gene sequence: CDR1 PRHDT, CDR2 FYEKMQ (reference sequence). J was trimmed by 4 bases and V by 4 bases; bases with no gene match: 3. In nucleotides, the CDR3 is TGTGCCAGCAGCTCACAGGGGACCACTGAAGCTTTCTTT. Translating it yields CASSSQGTTEAFF.

In nucleotides, the CDR3 is TGTGCTAGTGGTTTGGTAACTAGCACAGATACGCAGTATTTT. It translates to CASGLVTSTDTQYF. The chain has TRBV12-5 and TRBJ2-3; no clear D gene. Germline CDR1 reads LGHNT; CDR2 reads FRNRAP. This CDR3 has 14 residues. The V end was cut by 0 bases, the J end by 0 bases, with 4 bases between.

The genes are TRBV27 and TRBJ1-6; the D gene is possibly TRBD1 (5 bases). V lost 7 bases and J lost 4, with 20 bases in between. The germline CDR1 and CDR2 sequences are MNHEY and SMNVEV (reference sequence). CDR3 size: 17 residues. The CDR3 sequence is CASNSGGRGWYNSPLHF. In DNA, the CDR3 is TGTGCCAGCAACTCCGGGGGGAGGGGCTGGTATAATTCACCCCTCCACTTT.

V usage is TRBV27 and J usage is TRBJ2-3; 8 nucleotides match TRBD2. J lost 4 bases, V lost 5 bases, and 14 bases had no gene match. CDR1 is MNHEY, CDR2 SMNVEV, per germline (reference sequence). This CDR3 spans 17 amino acids. CDR3 sequence (DNA): TGTGCCAGCAGTCCATTACTAGCGGAGGGGGTCTCAGATACGCAGTATTTT. Translated, it gives CASSPLLAEGVSDTQYF.

V and J are TRBV19 and TRBJ2-1; 9 bases are shared with TRBD2. CDR1 is LNHDA and CDR2 is SQIVND in the germline V gene (reference sequence). This CDR3 is built from 16 residues. Germline trimming cut 3 bases from V and 0 bases from J; bases unmatched to any gene: 3. CDR3 sequence reads: CASSIISGSSYNEQFF. The CDR3 bases are TGTGCCAGTAGTATTATTAGCGGGAGCTCCTACAATGAGCAGTTCTTC. Supplemented by reference TRBV19 and TRBJ2-1, the full variable domain reads DGGITQSPKYLFRKEGQNVTLSCEQNLNHDAMYWYRQDPGQGLRLIYYSQIVNDFQKGDIAEGYSVSREKKESFPLTVTSAQKNPTAFYLCASSIISGSSYNEQFFGPGTRLTVL.

The chain employs TRBV5-1 and TRBJ2-3; perhaps TRBD2 as D (6 bases). This CDR3 is built from 15 residues. V was pared by 0 bases and J by 5 bases, with 13 bases between. From germline, CDR1 is SGHRS and CDR2 YFSETQ. The DNA for the CDR3 is TGCGCCAGCAGCTTGGGGGCTAGCGAGGGAGATACGCAGTATTTT. This codes for CASSLGASEGDTQYF.

The V gene is TRBV30, the J gene TRBJ1-3; D uncertain. Germline V gene data show CDR1 as GTSNPN and CDR2 as SVGIG (reference sequence). Deletions cut 3 bases from V and 0 bases from J, with 9 bases between. The CDR3 extends over 14 amino acids. CDR3 nucleotides: TGTGCCTGGAGCCTCGATAGCTCTGGAAACACCATATATTTT. Amino acid sequence: CAWSLDSSGNTIYF.

The V call is TRBV7-6, the J call TRBJ2-1; the D gene is possibly TRBD2 (5 bases). In germline, CDR1 is SGHVS, CDR2 FNYEAQ. This CDR3 is 17 amino acids long. V was cut by 5 bases and J by 1 base, with 18 bases left in between. The CDR3 DNA follows: TGTGCCAGCAGCCAAGGCCCCCCTTCGGGATCCTACAATGAGCAGTTCTTC. It translates to CASSQGPPSGSYNEQFF.

This clone was counted once. The chain couples TRBV13 to TRBJ1-2, with a weak D call TRBD1 (6 bases). This CDR3 region has 14 residues. CDR1 and CDR2 (germline): PRHDT, FYEKMQ (reference sequence). Trimming removed 5 bases at V and 3 bases at J, with 13 bases between. The CDR3 sequence is CASSQAGTHYGYTF. The CDR3 DNA sequence: TGTGCCAGCAGCCAAGCCGGGACACACTATGGCTACACCTTC.

The chain joins TRBV6-5 to TRBJ2-6; 10 nucleotides agree with TRBD2. This CDR3 is 15 amino acids long. The V gene's germline CDR1 is MNHEY and CDR2 SVGAGI. J lost 4 bases, V lost 5 bases, and 2 bases had no gene match. This CDR3 is CASSLAGAGANVLTF. As DNA, the CDR3 is TGTGCCAGCAGTCTAGCGGGAGCCGGGGCCAACGTCCTGACTTTC.

This chain joins TRBV7-2 and TRBJ2-7; 7 nucleotides match TRBD1. Looked up from germline, CDR1 is SGHTA and CDR2 is FQGNSA. The V gene end was trimmed by 4 bases and the J gene end by 2 bases; junction bases not matched to a gene: 5. The length of the CDR3 is 14 residues. In nucleotides, the CDR3 is TGTGCCAGCAGCTCCCGGGACAGAGCCTACGAGCAGTACTTC. It specifies CASSSRDRAYEQYF.

The chain recombines TRBV7-2 with TRBJ2-7; 12 bases fit TRBD1. The CDR3 runs to 14 residues. Germline CDR1 SGHTA, CDR2 FQGNSA. With V trimmed by 6 bases and J by 6 bases, 6 bases remained unmatched. CDR3: CASRSGTGGAEQYF. The CDR3 region has the DNA TGTGCCAGCAGGTCCGGGACAGGGGGCGCCGAGCAGTACTTC.

The V call is TRBV6-5, the J call TRBJ1-5; D not resolved. V lost 5 bases to trimming and J lost 2 bases, with 13 bases between them. Germline-derived CDR1 and CDR2 are MNHEY and SVGAGI. The CDR3 sequence is 15 residues long. This CDR3 reads CASSRSITGNQPQHF. The CDR3 nucleotides are TGTGCCAGCAGTAGAAGCATAACGGGCAATCAGCCCCAGCATTTT.

V is TRBV10-3 and J is TRBJ1-5; TRBD1 aligns across 7 bases. Germline V lookup: CDR1 ENHRY, CDR2 SYGVKD. The CDR3 loop spans 14 amino acids. With V trimmed by 0 bases and J by 5 bases, 1 base remained unmatched. The DNA for the CDR3 is TGTGCCATCAGTGAGTCAGGGACAGATCAGCCCCAGCATTTT. Protein: CAISESGTDQPQHF.

The rearrangement joins TRBV7-2 to TRBJ1-1; the D is unclear. CDR1 and CDR2 (germline): SGHTA, FQGNSA. The CDR3 has 15 amino acids. V lost 1 base, J lost 0 bases, and 9 bases lay in between. The CDR3 sequence is CASSLGSLMNTEAFF. The CDR3 nucleotides are TGTGCCAGCAGCTTAGGGAGCTTAATGAACACTGAAGCTTTCTTT.

The table lists this clone with a count of one. V is TRBV4-1 and J is TRBJ1-4; 7 bases line up with TRBD1. The CDR3 consists of 14 residues. Germline V gene lookup returns CDR1 MGHRA and CDR2 YSYEKL. The ends lost 6 bases at V and 8 bases at J; junction bases unmatched: 9. The CDR3 sequence: CASRGETGREKLFF. The CDR3 DNA sequence: TGCGCCAGCAGGGGAGAGACAGGGCGGGAAAAACTGTTTTTT.

V is TRBV7-2 and J is TRBJ2-2; 12 bases fit TRBD2. Losses at the gene ends were 5 bases for V and 9 bases for J; bases not matched to a gene: 13. The CDR3 covers 17 residues. Germline V gene sequence: CDR1 SGHTA, CDR2 FQGNSA. The CDR3 protein is CASSATSSGRAGRELFF. CDR3 bases: TGTGCCAGCAGCGCTACATCTAGCGGGAGGGCCGGCCGGGAGCTGTTTTTT.

The gene calls are TRBV4-1 and TRBJ2-5; 10 bases match TRBD2. V lost 0 bases and J lost 7; bases outside the gene matches: 8. CDR3 size: 16 residues. The germline gives CDR1 MGHRA, CDR2 YSYEKL. The DNA of the CDR3 is TGCGCCAGCAGCCAAGATGCTGGACTAGCGGATGGGACCCAGTACTTC. It specifies CASSQDAGLADGTQYF.